These 29 T cell receptor beta chains were sequenced from one sample in a study of T cells in localized non-small cell lung cancer. Method: immunoSEQ multiplex PCR; TCRdb's copy keeps in-frame clones and lacks some. The sample lists some 34,000 clones, over 75% seen once, with about 16% in the top ten. Sequencing used peripheral blood, obtained before any cancer treatment. These receptors were taken from a male donor aged 60 or over with stage III squamous cell lung carcinoma.

V and J are TRBV7-6 and TRBJ1-4; D not resolved. The CDR3 runs 15 residues. The germline gives CDR1 SGHVS, CDR2 FNYEAQ. Deletions cut 5 bases from V and 3 bases from J, with 13 bases between. This chain's CDR3 is CASSTGKASNEKLFF. CDR3 nucleotide sequence: TGTGCCAGCAGCACGGGCAAAGCTTCTAATGAAAAACTGTTTTTT.

V gene TRBV7-2 combines with J gene TRBJ2-7; D might be TRBD2 (6 bases). The CDR3 is 16 residues long. Germline V gene sequence: CDR1 SGHTA, CDR2 FQGNSA. V was trimmed by 5 bases and J by 0 bases, leaving 17 bases between them. CDR3 coding DNA: TGTGCCAGCAGCGAGACCGGGACTTTGAGCTCCTACGAGCAGTACTTC. This encodes CASSETGTLSSYEQYF.

The chain uses TRBV27 and TRBJ1-1; maybe TRBD1 (6 bases). Germline V lookup: CDR1 MNHEY, CDR2 SMNVEV (reference sequence). This CDR3 has 15 residues. Trimming pared 5 bases from V and 0 bases from J, leaving 13 bases between. The CDR3 DNA is TGTGCCAGCAGTCCGCAGACAGGTATGAACACTGAAGCTTTCTTT. Protein product: CASSPQTGMNTEAFF.

Only one count was recorded for this clone. The chain carries TRBV7-6 and TRBJ2-1; D gene ambiguous. The CDR3 runs 12 residues. Germline CDR1 reads SGHVS; CDR2 reads FNYEAQ. V dropped 2 bases and J dropped 7 bases, with 6 bases sitting between them. The CDR3 DNA reads TGTGCCAGCAGCTTAAGGGTGAATGAGCAGTTCTTC. Protein: CASSLRVNEQFF.

The table lists this clone with a count of one. The V gene is TRBV6-5, the J gene TRBJ2-1; 8 nucleotides align to TRBD1. Trimming took 7 bases from V and 4 from J; bases not matched to a gene: 9. The CDR3 is made up of 15 amino acids. Per the germline V gene, CDR1 is MNHEY and CDR2 is SVGAGI. The CDR3 spells CASTNTGGRYNEQFF. CDR3 nucleotide sequence: TGTGCCAGCACCAATACAGGGGGGCGGTACAATGAGCAGTTCTTC.

This chain links TRBV2 with TRBJ2-7, with 12 bases fitting TRBD1. This CDR3 has 15 residues. Trimming cost V 5 bases and J 3 bases; bases outside gene matches: 5. Germline CDR1 and CDR2: SNHLY and FYNNEI. DNA of the CDR3: TGTGCCAGCAGTCCGGGACAGGGGGCTGGCTACGAGCAGTACTTC. It translates to CASSPGQGAGYEQYF.

The rearrangement joins TRBV2 to TRBJ1-2; 9 nucleotides align to TRBD1. Germline lookup yields CDR1 SNHLY and CDR2 FYNNEI. This CDR3 region has 13 residues. After removal of 1 base from V and 8 bases from J, the junction contained 2 bases not matched to a gene. As DNA, the CDR3 is TGTGCCAGCAGTGAAGGACAGGGGGAGGGCTACACCTTC. It codes for CASSEGQGEGYTF.

As DNA, the CDR3 is TGTGCCAGCAGTCTAATAGGCCGTCGTTCATCTGGGGCCAACGTCCTGACTTTC. Encoded protein: CASSLIGRRSSGANVLTF. This chain links TRBV28 with TRBJ2-6; D gene uncertain. The ends were cut back, 5 bases at V and 1 base at J, with 18 bases in the middle. Germline V gives CDR1 MDHEN, CDR2 SYDVKM. The CDR3 loop spans 18 amino acids.

The J gene is TRBJ2-1, the V gene TRBV7-2; D possibly corresponds to TRBD1 (6 bases). Looked up from germline, CDR1 is SGHTA and CDR2 is FQGNSA. This CDR3 spans 15 amino acids. Trimming shortened V by 5 bases and J by 9 bases, and 20 bases separated the two germline ends. CDR3 in DNA: TGTGCCAGCAGCCGAGAAATACTAGGGGGTAGTGAGCAGTTCTTC. As protein: CASSREILGGSEQFF.

The rearrangement links TRBV7-2 to TRBJ2-5; D not certain. The germline gives CDR1 SGHTA, CDR2 FQGNSA. The V gene lost 5 bases and the J gene lost 1 base, with 11 bases spanning the gap. The CDR3 contains 14 residues. The CDR3, as DNA: TGTGCCAGCAGCCGGGCCATACCCCAAGAGACCCAGTACTTC. It is translated as CASSRAIPQETQYF.

The chain is built from TRBV5-1 and TRBJ1-2; the D is unclear. This CDR3 comprises 16 residues. Per the germline V gene, CDR1 is SGHRS and CDR2 is YFSETQ. V was shortened by 0 bases and J by 4 bases, with 16 bases between the two germline ends. CDR3 residues: CASSLESKRSGYGYTF. The CDR3 coding sequence is TGCGCCAGCAGCTTGGAATCCAAAAGGTCCGGCTATGGCTACACCTTC.

The chain couples TRBV5-1 to TRBJ1-1; 7 bases match TRBD1. Germline lookup yields CDR1 SGHRS and CDR2 YFSETQ. The J segment lost 1 base and the V segment lost 7 bases, leaving 13 bases of the junction unmatched. This CDR3 has 16 residues. CDR3 DNA: TGCGCCAGCGCCGACAGGGTCTCAGGAGAGAACACTGAAGCTTTCTTT. Amino acids: CASADRVSGENTEAFF.

The chain carries TRBV4-3 and TRBJ1-3; weak D call: TRBD1 (5 bases). Germline CDR1 reads LGHNA; CDR2 reads YSLEER. This CDR3 is built from 15 residues. V was pared by 1 base and J by 4 bases, with 11 bases between. CDR3 loop: CASSQAWDGGNTIYF. Here the CDR3 DNA reads TGCGCCAGCAGCCAAGCTTGGGACGGAGGAAACACCATATATTTT.

The chain combines TRBV28 with TRBJ2-4; 9 positions match TRBD1. The V gene end was trimmed by 6 bases and the J gene end by 8 bases; junction bases not matched to a gene: 5. CDR1 MDHEN and CDR2 SYDVKM come from the germline V gene. The CDR3 is 13 residues long. In nucleotides, the CDR3 is TGTGCCAGCAGCCAACAGGGGGCTGACATTCAGTACTTC. This gives the protein CASSQQGADIQYF.

CDR3 amino acids: CASSPPPTEETQYF. The DNA of the CDR3 is TGTGCCAGCTCACCACCCCCAACGGAAGAGACCCAGTACTTC. The chain is built from TRBV18 and TRBJ2-5, with D unclear. The germline gives CDR1 KGHSH, CDR2 LQKENI. Trimming took 0 bases from V and 3 from J, leaving 8 bases between them. The CDR3 runs to 14 residues.

The chain links TRBV15 to TRBJ1-2; a possible D gene is TRBD1 (5 bases). The V end lost 0 bases, the J end lost 2 bases, and 10 bases lay between the germline ends. The length of the CDR3 is 15 residues. Germline V gene lookup returns CDR1 LNHNV and CDR2 YYDKDF (reference sequence). This CDR3 reads CATSRDLGQNYGYTF. The CDR3 DNA reads as TGTGCCACCAGCAGAGATCTCGGACAAAACTATGGCTACACCTTC.

The chain carries TRBV6-6 and TRBJ2-7; unclear D gene. Trimming stripped 2 bases from V and 4 bases from J, with 6 bases between. The CDR3 has 12 amino acids. Germline CDR1 MNHNY, CDR2 SVGAGI (reference sequence). In DNA, the CDR3 is TGTGCCAGCAGTTACGGCATTTACGAGCAGTACTTC. Its translation: CASSYGIYEQYF.

This sequence joins TRBV28 and TRBJ2-1, with D possibly matching TRBD2 (7 bases). CDR1 and CDR2 (germline): MDHEN, SYDVKM. The CDR3 is 13 residues long. Trimming cost V 3 bases and J 6 bases, with 9 bases left between them. The CDR3 loop is CASSFRGGNEQFF. CDR3 sequence (DNA): TGTGCCAGCAGTTTTAGGGGGGGCAATGAGCAGTTCTTC.

The chain is built from TRBV28 and TRBJ1-1; TRBD1 is a possible D gene (5 bases). The CDR3 totals 12 residues. Trimming shortened V by 9 bases and J by 1 base, and 9 bases separated the two germline ends. Germline CDR1 and CDR2: MDHEN and SYDVKM. Here the CDR3 DNA reads TGTGCCAGTTGGGGGGAGAACACTGAAGCTTTCTTT. Residues: CASWGENTEAFF.

V and J are TRBV27 and TRBJ2-5; D ambiguous. Trimming removed 5 bases from V and 2 bases from J, with 9 bases in between. CDR3 length: 13 residues. Per the germline V gene, CDR1 is MNHEY and CDR2 is SMNVEV (reference sequence). The CDR3 reads CASSARWQETQYF. DNA of the CDR3: TGTGCCAGCAGTGCGCGATGGCAAGAGACCCAGTACTTC.

V is TRBV19 and J is TRBJ2-7; 7 nucleotides align to TRBD2. This CDR3 comprises 16 residues. Losses at the gene ends were 3 bases for V and 3 bases for J; bases not matched to a gene: 11. Germline values: CDR1 LNHDA, CDR2 SQIVND (reference sequence). The CDR3 sequence: CASSIASGGSGYEQYF. In DNA, the CDR3 is TGTGCCAGTAGTATCGCTAGCGGCGGGAGTGGCTACGAGCAGTACTTC.

The genes are TRBV11-2 and TRBJ2-5; 10 bases are a match to TRBD2. The DNA end lines up better with TRBJ2-7; the J call may be wrong. The CDR3 consists of 15 residues. Germline loops: CDR1 SGHAT, CDR2 FQNNGV. CDR3 residues: CASSLGTSGSYEQYF. The CDR3, as DNA: TGTGCCAGCAGCTTAGGGACTAGCGGATCCTACGAGCAGTACTTC.

The chain carries TRBV6-1 and TRBJ2-7; D assignment may be TRBD1 or TRBD2 (5 bases each). There are 15 residues in the CDR3. In germline, CDR1 is MNHNS, CDR2 SASEGT. V gave up 0 bases and J gave up 3 bases, with 12 bases separating them. This chain's CDR3 is CASSEARETYYEQYF. CDR3 in DNA: TGTGCCAGCAGTGAAGCCAGGGAGACCTACTACGAGCAGTACTTC.

The chain links TRBV5-1 to TRBJ2-3; perhaps TRBD2 as D (6 bases). Germline V gene data show CDR1 as SGHRS and CDR2 as YFSETQ. Trimming took 4 bases from V and 6 from J, leaving 15 bases between them. The CDR3 is 14 residues long. Here the CDR3 reads CASSEDQGGDTQYF. CDR3 bases: TGCGCCAGCAGCGAGGATCAGGGAGGTGATACGCAGTATTTT.

The V gene is TRBV4-1, the J gene TRBJ2-1; D ambiguous. This CDR3 has 11 residues. Germline V gene lookup returns CDR1 MGHRA and CDR2 YSYEKL. Trimming cost V 4 bases and J 6 bases, with 4 bases left between them. CDR3 nucleotide sequence: TGCGCCAGCAGCCGCTCCAATGAGCAGTTCTTC. As protein: CASSRSNEQFF.

The chain links TRBV10-3 to TRBJ1-5, with 10 nucleotides matching TRBD1. This CDR3 region has 15 residues. V lost 2 bases, J lost 5 bases, and 3 bases stayed unmatched. The germline gives CDR1 ENHRY, CDR2 SYGVKD. The CDR3 DNA reads TGTGCCATCAGTGAGGTGGGACAGGGGTATCAGCCCCAGCATTTT. This translates into CAISEVGQGYQPQHF.

This clone was counted a single time. This chain uses TRBV10-3 with TRBJ1-1, with D possibly being TRBD1 (5 bases). The CDR3 totals 12 residues. Between the trimmed V and J ends, which lost 9 bases and 5 bases, there was a span of 13 bases. The germline V gene has CDR1 ENHRY and CDR2 SYGVKD. This CDR3 reads CAIGDLGTEAFF. DNA of the CDR3: TGTGCCATAGGGGACCTAGGGACTGAAGCTTTCTTT.

This chain connects TRBV21-1 to TRBJ1-4. TRBV21-1 corresponds to a pseudogene. CDR3 length: 15 amino acids. As DNA, the CDR3 is TGTGCCAGCAGACTCTACCTAGACCGAAATGAAAAACTGTTTTTT. Translated: CASRLYLDRNEKLFF.

V and J are TRBV5-1 and TRBJ2-5, with D tentatively TRBD1 (6 bases). Per germline, CDR1 SGHRS and CDR2 YFSETQ. V was cut by 0 bases and J by 5 bases, with 11 bases left in between. The CDR3 spans 14 residues. The CDR3: CASSLGSGAETQYF. The CDR3 nucleotides are TGCGCCAGCAGCTTGGGGTCAGGGGCTGAGACCCAGTACTTC. Filled out from reference TRBV5-1 and TRBJ2-5, the complete variable domain reads KAGVTQTPRYLIKTRGQQVTLSCSPISGHRSVSWYQQTPGQGLQFLFEYFSETQRNKGNFPGRFSGRQFSNSRSEMNVSTLELGDSALYLCASSLGSGAETQYFGPGTRLLVL.